The 28 T cell receptor beta chains below were found in one sample sequenced in a study of T cells in Graves' hyperthyroidism and ophthalmopathy. Researchers amplified the TCR beta CDR3 regions from RNA transcripts. When the TCR CDR3 underwent first-round RT-PCR, the HTBI primer set was used. From the multiplex PCR reads, TCRdb called clonotypes with MiXCR, one entry per CDR3 protein. The sample has 600,000 to 900,000 distinct CDR3 sequences, approximately 16% seen once. The sequenced sample consisted of blood. The receptors come from a man between 18 and 29 years old with Graves' hyperthyroidism.

This rearrangement joins TRBV20-1 to TRBJ2-3, with 13 positions matching TRBD2. This CDR3 is built from 15 residues. The ends lost 6 bases at V and 7 bases at J; junction bases unmatched: 10. Looked up from germline, CDR1 is DFQATT and CDR2 is SNEGSKA (reference sequence). In DNA, the CDR3 is TGCAGTGCCTCCGGACTAGCGGGAGAGTTAAATACGCAGTATTTT. Its protein is CSASGLAGELNTQYF.

This clonotype was seen at least ten times. This chain connects TRBV28 to TRBJ2-7, with a tentative D call TRBD1 (6 bases). The ends were cut back, 6 bases at V and 2 bases at J, with 11 bases in the middle. The CDR3 has 13 amino acids. CDR1 and CDR2 (germline): MDHEN, SYDVKM. CDR3 nucleotide sequence: TGTGCCAGCAGGCCGGGACACCCCTACGAGCAGTACTTC. This gives the protein CASRPGHPYEQYF.

Many counts were recorded for this clonotype. The J gene is TRBJ2-3, the V gene TRBV2, with 7 bases aligning to TRBD1. The CDR3 contains 14 residues. J was trimmed by 4 bases and V by 5 bases; bases with no gene match: 6. Germline CDR1 reads SNHLY; CDR2 reads FYNNEI. The CDR3 is CASSYRQGPDTQYF. The CDR3, as DNA: TGTGCCAGCAGTTACCGACAGGGACCAGATACGCAGTATTTT.

The genes are TRBV27 and TRBJ2-7; TRBD1 aligns across 9 bases. V lost 6 bases to trimming and J lost 1 base; unmatched junction nucleotides: 10. This CDR3 has 16 residues. Germline-derived CDR1 and CDR2 are MNHEY and SMNVEV (reference sequence). CDR3 DNA sequence: TGTGCCAGCAGCTTGGGACCCGGGACAGGGTCCTACGAGCAGTACTTC. Its protein is CASSLGPGTGSYEQYF.

This sequence joins TRBV11-2 and TRBJ1-2; D ambiguous. CDR3 length: 11 amino acids. With 5 bases removed from V and 4 bases from J, the gap between germline ends came to 5 bases. Germline V gene data show CDR1 as SGHAT and CDR2 as FQNNGV. The CDR3 region is CASSPPYGYTF. For the CDR3, the DNA is TGTGCCAGCAGCCCACCCTATGGCTACACCTTC. Full variable domain (rest looked up from reference TRBV11-2 and TRBJ1-2): EAGVAQSPRYKIIEKRQSVAFWCNPISGHATLYWYQQILGQGPKLLIQFQNNGVVDDSQLPKDRFSAERLKGVDSTLKIQPAKLEDSAVYLCASSPPYGYTFGSGTRLTVV.

This clonotype was counted between two and nine times. The chain links TRBV2 to TRBJ2-1, with 12 bases lining up with TRBD2. The CDR3 is made up of 16 amino acids. J lost 2 bases, V lost 7 bases, and 6 bases had no gene match. Germline V gene lookup returns CDR1 SNHLY and CDR2 FYNNEI. The CDR3 region has the DNA TGTGCCAGCACTCAGAGGACTAGCGGGGCCTACAATGAGCAGTTCTTC. This codes for CASTQRTSGAYNEQFF.

The table lists this clonotype with a few counts. J is TRBJ1-2 and V is TRBV7-9; D is unresolved. Looked up from germline, CDR1 is SEHNR and CDR2 is FQNEAQ (reference sequence). This CDR3 contains 12 residues. The ends were cut back, 5 bases at V and 8 bases at J, with 12 bases in the middle. The CDR3 DNA is TGTGCCAGCAGCCCTAATGCGGGGGGCTACACCTTC. Its protein product is CASSPNAGGYTF.

This clonotype was observed at least ten times. The chain couples TRBV28 to TRBJ2-1; D not certain. The V and J ends lost 1 base and 2 bases respectively, with 3 bases between them. The CDR3 has 13 residues. Germline assignment: CDR1 MDHEN and CDR2 SYDVKM. The CDR3 sequence is CASSLFPYNEQFF. In DNA, the CDR3 is TGTGCCAGCAGTTTATTCCCCTACAATGAGCAGTTCTTC.

This clonotype was seen repeatedly, ten times or more. The rearrangement joins TRBV7-8 to TRBJ2-3; 7 bases are shared with TRBD1. The germline V gene encodes CDR1 SGHVS and CDR2 FQNEAQ. The junction had 9 bases not matched to a gene; V was cut back by 5 bases and J by 1 base. The CDR3 is 16 residues long. The CDR3 protein is CASSPPTGSGTDTQYF. In DNA form, the CDR3 reads TGTGCCAGCAGCCCCCCGACAGGGAGCGGCACAGATACGCAGTATTTT.

Notes on this clonotype: A read error is possible here, since a much larger clone lies one base away. DNA for the CDR3: TGTGCTAGCAGCTGGACTAGCGGGACCATAGAGACCCAGTACTTC. Encoded protein: CASSWTSGTIETQYF. The V and J genes are TRBV7-7 and TRBJ2-5; 12 bases line up with TRBD2. CDR1 is SSHAT, CDR2 FNYEAQ, per germline (reference sequence). There are 15 residues in the CDR3.

This clonotype appeared many times. V and J are TRBV11-2 and TRBJ2-5; possible D gene TRBD1, 6 bases. Between the trimmed V and J ends, which lost 6 bases and 7 bases, there was a span of 12 bases. Germline loops: CDR1 SGHAT, CDR2 FQNNGV. The CDR3 runs 12 residues. CDR3 amino acids: CASSQGLATQYF. The CDR3 DNA reads TGTGCCAGCAGTCAGGGGTTAGCGACCCAGTACTTC.

The rearrangement uses TRBV3-1 and TRBJ1-5; D may be TRBD1 (5 bases). This CDR3 region has 15 residues. Trimming removed 4 bases from V and 6 bases from J, with 16 bases in between. Germline loops: CDR1 LGHDT, CDR2 YNNKEL (reference sequence). The CDR3 spells CASSPTSPGSQPQHF. The CDR3 DNA sequence: TGTGCCAGCAGCCCAACTTCCCCAGGGAGTCAGCCCCAGCATTTT.

This clonotype was picked up a small number of times. The rearrangement uses TRBV9 and TRBJ2-3; no clear D. The CDR3 totals 15 residues. V was shortened by 0 bases and J by 1 base, with 9 bases between the two germline ends. Germline assignment: CDR1 SGDLS and CDR2 YYNGEE. CDR3 residues: CASSVVGDRTDTQYF. The CDR3 DNA sequence: TGTGCCAGCAGCGTAGTTGGGGATCGCACAGATACGCAGTATTTT.

This clonotype was seen a handful of times. The J gene is TRBJ2-7, the V gene TRBV14; 9 nucleotides line up with TRBD1. The V segment lost 2 bases and the J segment 3 bases; nucleotides outside the gene matches: 5. Germline lookup yields CDR1 SGHDN and CDR2 FVKESK. There are 15 residues in the CDR3. The CDR3 protein is CASSQFRQGVYEQYF. The CDR3 nucleotides read TGTGCCAGCAGCCAATTTCGACAGGGGGTCTACGAGCAGTACTTC.

The chain recombines TRBV9 with TRBJ2-5, with D perhaps TRBD2 (8 bases). Trimming took off 0 bases at V and 5 bases at J, with 32 bases between the two ends. Germline-derived CDR1 and CDR2 are SGDLS and YYNGEE. CDR3 length equals 21 residues. In nucleotides, the CDR3 is TGTGCCAGCAGCGTAGCTCCCGACAGGGAGGGATCGGGAGGGCCCAGGGAGACCCAGTACTTC. It yields the protein CASSVAPDREGSGGPRETQYF.

V is TRBV30 and J is TRBJ1-1, with a tentative D call TRBD1 (6 bases). CDR1 is GTSNPN and CDR2 is SVGIG in the germline V gene (reference sequence). This CDR3 spans 14 amino acids. Trimming took 3 bases from V and 2 from J, leaving 13 bases between them. Written as DNA, the CDR3 is TGTGCCTGGAGACCGCAGGGGCCAAACACTGAAGCTTTCTTT. Protein product: CAWRPQGPNTEAFF.

This clonotype was detected many times. The chain has TRBV28 and TRBJ2-6; D gene unclear. Germline V gene data show CDR1 as MDHEN and CDR2 as SYDVKM. The CDR3 length is 13 residues. V was clipped by 8 bases and J by 1 base, with 6 bases between them. Here the CDR3 DNA reads TGTGCCAGCTTAACGTCTGGGGCCAACGTCCTGACTTTC. It is translated as CASLTSGANVLTF.

This sequence joins TRBV3-1 and TRBJ2-1; perhaps D is TRBD1 or TRBD2 (5 bases each). In germline, CDR1 is LGHDT, CDR2 YNNKEL (reference sequence). V was trimmed by 4 bases and J by 8 bases, leaving 12 bases between them. This CDR3 spans 13 amino acids. Written as DNA, the CDR3 is TGTGCCAGCAGCCGACGAGGGGCGGATGAGCAGTTCTTC. This encodes CASSRRGADEQFF.

The genes are TRBV5-1 and TRBJ2-5; TRBD2 matches at 8 bases. Germline loops: CDR1 SGHRS, CDR2 YFSETQ. Trimming cost V 4 bases and J 0 bases; bases outside gene matches: 11. The CDR3 totals 17 residues. The chain's CDR3 is CASSPGRGRGDQETQYF. Written as DNA, the CDR3 is TGCGCCAGCAGCCCCGGGAGGGGCAGGGGAGACCAAGAGACCCAGTACTTC.

The chain uses TRBV20-1 and TRBJ2-7; TRBD2 matches at 7 bases. The junction had 8 bases not matched to a gene; V was cut back by 4 bases and J by 2 bases. CDR1 is DFQATT, CDR2 SNEGSKA, per germline (reference sequence). This CDR3 contains 14 residues. The CDR3 protein is CSAKKSGATYEQYF. The CDR3, as DNA: TGCAGTGCTAAAAAAAGCGGGGCCACCTACGAGCAGTACTTC.

The J gene is TRBJ1-5, the V gene TRBV10-3; D unresolved. V was pared by 2 bases and J by 4 bases, with 3 bases between. CDR1 is ENHRY, CDR2 SYGVKD, per germline. The CDR3 loop spans 12 amino acids. The CDR3 bases are TGTGCCATCAGTGAGGTAAATCAGCCCCAGCATTTT. As protein: CAISEVNQPQHF.

The gene calls are TRBV29-1 and TRBJ2-3, with 10 bases matching TRBD1. The ends lost 7 bases at V and 3 bases at J; junction bases unmatched: 7. Looked up from germline, CDR1 is SQVTM and CDR2 is ANQGSEA. The CDR3 runs 14 residues. The CDR3, as DNA: TGCAGCGCCCAGGACAGGGGGTTGACAGATACGCAGTATTTT. This codes for CSAQDRGLTDTQYF.

The rearrangement uses TRBV29-1 and TRBJ1-1, with a tentative D call TRBD1 (6 bases). The CDR3 length is 15 residues. CDR1 SQVTM and CDR2 ANQGSEA come from the germline V gene. V gave up 7 bases and J gave up 2 bases, with 20 bases separating them. This CDR3 reads CSAQQGWNVNTEAFF. In nucleotides, the CDR3 is TGCAGCGCCCAACAGGGTTGGAATGTAAACACTGAAGCTTTCTTT.

This clonotype was seen a few times. The chain links TRBV20-1 to TRBJ1-5, with D maybe TRBD1 (5 bases). Germline CDR1 reads DFQATT; CDR2 reads SNEGSKA (reference sequence). The CDR3 is 12 amino acids. V was cut by 6 bases and J by 7 bases, with 13 bases left in between. The CDR3 DNA reads as TGCAGTGCAGGCCAGGGTTTACAGCCCCAGCATTTT. The encoded protein is CSAGQGLQPQHF.

This clonotype was observed at least ten times. The chain links TRBV7-2 to TRBJ2-3; 9 bases are a match to TRBD2. The CDR3 contains 14 residues. Germline V lookup: CDR1 SGHTA, CDR2 FQGNSA. V was clipped by 5 bases and J by 4 bases; unmatched bases: 4. The CDR3 coding sequence is TGTGCCAGCAGCCAAGCGGGGGGTCCAGATACGCAGTATTTT. Protein sequence: CASSQAGGPDTQYF. Full variable domain (rest looked up from reference TRBV7-2 and TRBJ2-3): GAGVSQSPSNKVTEKGKDVELRCDPISGHTALYWYRQSLGQGLEFLIYFQGNSAPDKSGLPSDRFSAERTGGSVSTLTIQRTQQEDSAVYLCASSQAGGPDTQYFGPGTRLTVL.

This clonotype came up many times. As DNA, the CDR3 is TGTGCCAGCAGTGACCAGAGCACAGATACGCAGTATTTT. Encoded protein: CASSDQSTDTQYF. This rearrangement joins TRBV2 to TRBJ2-3; D is unclear. V was shortened by 3 bases and J by 0 bases, with 4 bases between the two germline ends. The CDR3 is 13 amino acids. The germline gives CDR1 SNHLY, CDR2 FYNNEI.

This clonotype has at least ten counts. V gene TRBV20-1 combines with J gene TRBJ2-5, with no clear D. This CDR3 region has 10 residues. Between the trimmed V and J ends, which lost 0 bases and 13 bases, there was a span of 9 bases. Germline V gene data show CDR1 as DFQATT and CDR2 as SNEGSKA (reference sequence). CDR3 sequence reads: CSARDEVRYF. The CDR3 DNA sequence: TGCAGTGCTAGAGATGAGGTTAGGTACTTC.

This clonotype was counted between two and nine times. The rearrangement uses TRBV7-6 and TRBJ1-1, with D possibly matching TRBD1 (5 bases). This CDR3 has 14 residues. Germline CDR1 is SGHVS and CDR2 is FNYEAQ. The V and J ends lost 5 bases and 1 base respectively, with 11 bases between them. CDR3 residues: CASSPLTENTEAFF. DNA of the CDR3: TGTGCCAGCAGCCCCTTGACAGAGAACACTGAAGCTTTCTTT.